This note documents a single TCR beta chain sequence. Exposed volunteers were people who met a COVID-19 case within 2 weeks before study entry. In germline, CDR1 is SNHLY, CDR2 FYNNEI. The CDR3 has 14 amino acids. Trimming removed 5 bases at V and 3 bases at J, with 11 bases between. The sample belongs to a study of blood T cell repertoires in COVID-19. Study-level information: T cells, B-cell-depleted T cells, or PBMCs supplied cDNA or gDNA.

Study processing details: Amplifying reference gene primers gave estimates of nucleated cell counts. Only in-frame clones appear in the TCRdb table, and some are missing; sequencing was by immunoSEQ multiplex PCR. V and J calls and clone size are as listed in that table; D and trimming were resolved from the DNA. The data show about 430,000 clones, 70% to 90% seen once. Material: PBMCs or T cells enriched from blood (not recorded which). The V call is TRBV2, the J call TRBJ1-5; the D gene is possibly TRBD1 (6 bases). The receptor comes from a woman aged 18-30 years who had been exposed to COVID-19. CDR3 region: CASSQQGSNQPQHF. The CDR3 nucleotides read TGTGCCAGCAGTCAACAGGGATCCAATCAGCCCCAGCATTTT.